Listed here are 27 T cell receptor beta chains from one sample, sequenced in a study of T cells after yellow fever vaccination (dated by TCRdb to between 2018 and 2020). In light of the paper, this sample's treatment or condition label describes: live attenuated yellow fever vaccine strain. The method behind the library was 5' RACE. This sample was sequenced with an Illumina NovaSeq 6000. Using fastp trimming at Q25 and MiXCR clonotype assembly, TCRdb reanalyzed the public sequencing data and kept in-frame beta chains. When rows share a CDR3 protein, they turn into one entry using the most common DNA and genes. Counted in this sample were hundreds of thousands of distinct CDR3 sequences; around an eighth of them appeared once. The top ten constitute about 3% of the sample. Here the sequenced sample was CD4+ T cells sorted from PBMCs, taken 15 days after the yellow fever booster vaccination. The receptors were sampled from a man younger than 30 who received the YFV17D yellow fever vaccine.

This clonotype has ten or more counts. The chain employs TRBV20-1 and TRBJ2-2; D perhaps matches TRBD2 (5 bases). This CDR3 spans 12 amino acids. V was pared by 3 bases and J by 3 bases, with 5 bases between. The V gene's germline CDR1 is DFQATT and CDR2 SNEGSKA (reference sequence). The CDR3 loop is CSARRDTGELFF. As DNA, the CDR3 is TGCAGTGCTAGGAGGGACACCGGGGAGCTGTTTTTT.

This clonotype was recorded a few times. The rearrangement uses TRBV10-3 and TRBJ1-1; D is possibly TRBD1 (5 bases). V was trimmed by 6 bases and J by 3 bases, leaving 8 bases between them. Germline CDR1 is ENHRY and CDR2 is SYGVKD. This CDR3 is 12 amino acids long. As DNA, the CDR3 is TGTGCCATCAGGTCCAGGGACACTGAAGCTTTCTTT. This codes for CAIRSRDTEAFF.

This clonotype was counted between two and nine times. This chain connects TRBV5-1 to TRBJ1-1; TRBD1 might be the D (6 bases). Germline-derived CDR1 and CDR2 are SGHRS and YFSETQ. This CDR3 has 15 amino acids. The V gene lost 4 bases and the J gene lost 0 bases, with 13 bases spanning the gap. The chain's CDR3 is CASSNREGMNTEAFF. CDR3 DNA: TGCGCCAGCAGCAACAGGGAGGGCATGAACACTGAAGCTTTCTTT.

This clonotype was detected many times. V usage is TRBV28 and J usage is TRBJ2-3, with D perhaps given as TRBD1 or TRBD2 (6 bases each). From germline, CDR1 is MDHEN and CDR2 SYDVKM. Trimming cost V 4 bases and J 5 bases, with 13 bases left between them. The CDR3 runs 14 residues. CDR3 sequence (DNA): TGTGCCAGCAGTTCGTTACAGGGAGGAGATACGCAGTATTTT. Protein: CASSSLQGGDTQYF. Supplemented by reference TRBV28 and TRBJ2-3, the full variable domain reads DVKVTQSSRYLVKRTGEKVFLECVQDMDHENMFWYRQDPGLGLRLIYFSYDVKMKEKGDIPEGYSVSREKKERFSLILESASTNQTSMYLCASSSLQGGDTQYFGPGTRLTVL.

This clonotype was recorded many times. The rearrangement uses TRBV4-3 and TRBJ2-3; D gene ambiguous. The CDR3 is 12 amino acids. Trimming took off 0 bases at V and 10 bases at J, with 8 bases between the two ends. Germline V gene lookup returns CDR1 LGHNA and CDR2 YSLEER. The CDR3 coding sequence is TGCGCCAGCAGCCAAGACTCCGTCGCGCAGTATTTT. Protein sequence: CASSQDSVAQYF.

This rearrangement joins TRBV7-9 to TRBJ2-5, with unresolved D. The CDR3 runs 12 residues. In germline, CDR1 is SEHNR, CDR2 FQNEAQ (reference sequence). Trimming left V 5 bases short and J 5 bases short, with 9 bases between. CDR3 DNA sequence: TGTGCCAGCAGCGGGAACGGGGAGACCCAGTACTTC. Translating it yields CASSGNGETQYF.

The chain employs TRBV10-3 and TRBJ2-5, with D perhaps TRBD2 (6 bases). Germline CDR1 reads ENHRY; CDR2 reads SYGVKD. Trimming removed 2 bases from V and 2 bases from J, with 9 bases in between. The CDR3 sequence is 14 residues long. The CDR3 coding sequence is TGTGCCATCAGTGAGCGTGGGACTCAAGAGACCCAGTACTTC. Protein product: CAISERGTQETQYF.

This clonotype was seen a handful of times. The genes are TRBV30 and TRBJ2-7; TRBD2 agrees at 9 bases. The V gene's germline CDR1 is GTSNPN and CDR2 SVGIG (reference sequence). V was clipped by 8 bases and J by 6 bases; unmatched bases: 8. The CDR3 loop spans 12 amino acids. The CDR3, as DNA: TGTGCCGCGGGGGGGCTGGGGGGCGAGCAGTACTTC. It yields the protein CAAGGLGGEQYF. The entire variable domain, with the rest obtained from reference TRBV30 and TRBJ2-7, is as follows: SQTIHQWPATLVQPVGSPLSLECTVEGTSNPNLYWYRQAAGRGLQLLFYSVGIGQISSEVPQNLSASRPQDRQFILSSKKLLLSDSGFYLCAAGGLGGEQYFGPGTRLTVT.

The rearrangement uses TRBV12-3 or TRBV12-4 and TRBJ2-3; D uncertain. There are 12 residues in the CDR3. Trimming stripped 7 bases from V and 6 bases from J, with 11 bases between. This CDR3 is CASTGDGDTQYF. Written as DNA, the CDR3 is TGTGCCAGCACCGGTGATGGGGATACGCAGTATTTT.

This clonotype was seen only a few times. V and J are TRBV5-1 and TRBJ2-2; TRBD1 aligns across 9 bases. The CDR3 runs to 16 residues. Germline lookup yields CDR1 SGHRS and CDR2 YFSETQ. The ends lost 4 bases at V and 3 bases at J; junction bases unmatched: 7. CDR3: CASSNRDRDYTGELFF. Here the CDR3 DNA reads TGCGCCAGCAGCAACCGGGACAGGGATTACACCGGGGAGCTGTTTTTT.

This clonotype showed up just a few times. The V call is TRBV20-1, the J call TRBJ2-1, with TRBD2 identical over 8 bases. Trimming took 5 bases from V and 2 from J; bases not matched to a gene: 2. The length of the CDR3 is 13 residues. Germline CDR1 and CDR2: DFQATT and SNEGSKA (reference sequence). CDR3 protein: CSAQRGPYNEQFF. CDR3 DNA sequence: TGCAGTGCTCAGCGGGGGCCCTACAATGAGCAGTTCTTC.

This clonotype has only a few counts. The genes are TRBV12-3 or TRBV12-4 and TRBJ1-3; tentatively, D is TRBD1 (6 bases). CDR3 length: 15 amino acids. The V end lost 4 bases, the J end lost 0 bases, and 10 bases lay between the germline ends. CDR3 nucleotides: TGTGCCAGCAGTTACGGACAGATCTCTGGAAACACCATATATTTT. Protein product: CASSYGQISGNTIYF.

A few counts support this clonotype. The chain recombines TRBV6-2 or TRBV6-3 with TRBJ2-7, with 8 bases aligning to TRBD2. This CDR3 has 13 amino acids. In germline, CDR1 is MNHEY, CDR2 SVGEGT. With V trimmed by 7 bases and J by 4 bases, 6 bases remained unmatched. CDR3: CASTEGLVYEQYF. The CDR3 DNA is TGTGCCAGCACCGAGGGACTAGTTTACGAGCAGTACTTC.

This clonotype was seen a handful of times. The chain couples TRBV5-1 to TRBJ2-3; TRBD2 matches 12 bases. CDR3 size: 16 residues. Looked up from germline, CDR1 is SGHRS and CDR2 is YFSETQ. V trimming: 4 bases; J trimming: 4 bases; junction bases outside the gene matches: 7. Written as DNA, the CDR3 is TGCGCCAGCAGCCCTCTGACTAGCGGGGGATCAGATACGCAGTATTTT. Protein sequence: CASSPLTSGGSDTQYF.

This clonotype was detected only a few times. The chain uses TRBV6-2 or TRBV6-3 and TRBJ2-1, with D perhaps TRBD1 or TRBD2 (7 bases each). V was cut by 4 bases and J by 0 bases, with 16 bases left in between. Germline V gene sequence: CDR1 MNHEY, CDR2 SVGEGT. The CDR3 covers 17 residues. The CDR3 here is CASSSWSGGASYNEQFF. DNA for the CDR3: TGTGCCAGCAGTTCCTGGTCAGGGGGGGCCTCCTACAATGAGCAGTTCTTC.

V is TRBV7-9 and J is TRBJ2-5; 13 bases are shared with TRBD2. The germline gives CDR1 SEHNR, CDR2 FQNEAQ (reference sequence). V dropped 6 bases and J dropped 2; count of bases not matched to a gene: 15. The CDR3 consists of 19 residues. The CDR3 DNA sequence: TGTGCCAGCAGGTGGGGAAGACTAGCGGGGGGCCGTGCTCAAGAGACCCAGTACTTC. This translates into CASRWGRLAGGRAQETQYF.

The chain is built from TRBV5-1 and TRBJ2-3; 12 positions match TRBD2. Unmatched junction bases numbered 3, after V lost 3 bases and J lost 1 base. The germline V gene has CDR1 SGHRS and CDR2 YFSETQ. The CDR3 has 16 residues. The CDR3 protein is CASSSPSGGGTDTQYF. CDR3 DNA: TGCGCCAGCAGCTCCCCTAGCGGGGGGGGCACAGATACGCAGTATTTT.

This clonotype appeared a few times. The chain recombines TRBV7-2 with TRBJ1-1; a weak D match, TRBD1 (6 bases). Germline V CDR1 and CDR2: SGHTA, FQGNSA. This CDR3 comprises 13 residues. V gave up 1 base and J gave up 10 bases, with 13 bases separating them. The CDR3 sequence: CASSLEQGVTAFF. The CDR3, as DNA: TGTGCCAGCAGCTTAGAACAGGGTGTTACAGCTTTCTTT.

A few counts support this clonotype. The chain links TRBV5-4 to TRBJ2-3; the match to TRBD2 covers 7 bases. The CDR3 has 15 residues. V shed 2 bases and J 2 bases; nucleotides not matched to a gene: 5. The germline CDR1 and CDR2 sequences are SGHNT and YYREEE (reference sequence). CDR3 sequence: CASSFGGGNTDTQYF. CDR3 DNA sequence: TGTGCCAGCAGCTTTGGCGGGGGTAACACAGATACGCAGTATTTT.

This clonotype came up a few times. The V and J genes are TRBV24-1 and TRBJ2-5; D gene unclear. The CDR3 spans 10 residues. CDR1 is KGHDR and CDR2 is SFDVKD in the germline V gene. The V end lost 8 bases, the J end lost 5 bases, and 5 bases lay between the germline ends. In nucleotides, the CDR3 is TGTGCCACCAATAGGGAGACCCAGTACTTC. Translated, it gives CATNRETQYF.

The CDR3 spells CAWSVGRPNQPQHF. CDR3 sequence (DNA): TGTGCCTGGAGTGTTGGCCGACCCAATCAGCCCCAGCATTTT. The chain couples TRBV30 to TRBJ1-5; D gene uncertain. Trimming cost V 0 bases and J 3 bases, with 9 bases left between them. The CDR3 contains 14 residues. Germline V gives CDR1 GTSNPN, CDR2 SVGIG (reference sequence).

Points on this clonotype: The junction does not match germline at one end; this may be a read error. The chain links TRBV6-2 or TRBV6-3 to TRBJ2-4, with D tentatively TRBD1 or TRBD2 (5 bases each). The CDR3 consists of 17 residues. The germline CDR1 and CDR2 sequences are MNHEY and SVGEGT. The CDR3 sequence: CASSGARSVLAKNIQNF. CDR3 DNA: TGTGCCAGCAGTGGGGCCAGGTCTGTGCTAGCCAAAAACATTCAGAACTTC.

The V gene is TRBV19, the J gene TRBJ1-2; D may be TRBD1 (6 bases). The germline V and J ends were trimmed by 7 bases and 1 base, with 13 bases remaining between them. The CDR3 totals 14 residues. Germline values: CDR1 LNHDA, CDR2 SQIVND (reference sequence). CDR3 sequence reads: CASTSDRFNYGYTF. In DNA, the CDR3 is TGTGCCAGTACCTCAGACAGGTTTAACTATGGCTACACCTTC.

This clonotype was observed many times. The rearrangement links TRBV3-1 to TRBJ2-5; no firm D call. This CDR3 is built from 16 residues. The germline V and J ends were trimmed by 4 bases and 2 bases, with 17 bases remaining between them. CDR1 is LGHDT and CDR2 is YNNKEL in the germline V gene (reference sequence). The CDR3: CASSPAVKSLQETQYF. CDR3 coding DNA: TGTGCCAGCAGCCCGGCCGTTAAGAGCCTTCAAGAGACCCAGTACTTC.

This clonotype has just a few counts. This CDR3 is CASSSPRERGSTDTQYF. Here the CDR3 DNA reads TGTGCCAGCAGCTCCCCCCGGGAGCGGGGTAGCACAGATACGCAGTATTTT. The rearrangement uses TRBV7-3 and TRBJ2-3; 7 positions agree with TRBD2. The germline CDR1 and CDR2 sequences are SGHTA and FQGTGA. The CDR3 loop spans 17 amino acids. The trim removed 4 bases at V and 0 bases at J, leaving 10 bases unmatched.

This clonotype was counted between two and nine times. This chain uses TRBV12-3 or TRBV12-4 with TRBJ2-1; a possible D gene is TRBD2 (7 bases). V lost 3 bases, J lost 5 bases, and 17 bases lay in between. The CDR3 is made up of 16 amino acids. CDR3 sequence (DNA): TGTGCCAGCAGTTTTTCTCGGCGGGGGCCAAACAATGAGCAGTTCTTC. It translates to CASSFSRRGPNNEQFF.

This chain links TRBV12-3 or TRBV12-4 with TRBJ1-5, with 7 positions matching TRBD1. With V trimmed by 2 bases and J by 2 bases, 12 bases remained unmatched. The CDR3 totals 18 residues. CDR3 sequence reads: CASSLRVGGGEGNQPQHF. CDR3 nucleotides: TGTGCCAGCAGTTTAAGAGTAGGAGGGGGCGAGGGCAATCAGCCCCAGCATTTT.